The rows below give T cell receptor beta chains drawn from one sample of a study of vaccination effects on CD4 cells after COVID-19. The antigens of these receptors remain unknown. Generated by immunoSEQ multiplex PCR, the TCRdb table keeps only in-frame clones and is missing some. The sample consists of more than 45,000 clones, more than 65% of them appearing once. Specimen: CD4+ T cells from PBMCs cultured with HIV peptides, collected before COVID-19 vaccination. These receptors originate from a human donor who had a prior SARS-CoV-2 infection. Each CDR3 is given with its conserved first and last residue. A D gene is named only where the DNA matches it firmly. Size tells how often a clone was seen (once, few, many) or the class of an expanded clone, and some rows leave it out.

J gene | clone size | D gene | V gene | CDR3 DNA | CDR3 protein
TRBJ2-2 | . | TRBD2 | TRBV5-1 | TGCGCCAGCAGCTTGGTGGGACTAGCGGGAAGCGGGGAGCTGTTTTTT | CASSLVGLAGSGELFF
TRBJ2-7 | . | . | TRBV3-1/TRBV3-2 | TGTGCCAGCAGTTCTGGAAGACTCTACGAGCAGTACTTC | CASSSGRLYEQYF
TRBJ2-1 | . | TRBD2 | TRBV18 | TGTGCCAGCTCACCAGCGACTAGCGCTTACAATGAGCAGTTCTTC | CASSPATSAYNEQFF
TRBJ2-1 | . | . | TRBV24-1 | TGTGCCACCAGTGACGCTGGCAACTACAATGAGCAGTTCTTC | CATSDAGNYNEQFF
TRBJ2-1 | . | . | TRBV19 | TGTGCCAGTAGTCCCTGGGGAGAAAAAAACAATTATGAGCAGTTCTTC | CASSPWGEKNNYEQFF
TRBJ2-3 | few | TRBD2 | TRBV6-5 | TGTGCCAGCAGTTCCCCGGGGGGGACGCCAGGTACGCAGTATTTT | CASSSPGGTPGTQYF
TRBJ1-4 | . | . | TRBV19 | TGTGCCAGTAGCGCCCCCGTGGGGGTTGGTGAAAAACTGTTTTTT | CASSAPVGVGEKLFF
TRBJ2-1 | . | . | TRBV4-3 | TGCGCCAGCAGCCAAACACAACTCAGGGGGGTCTACAATGAGCAGTTCTTC | CASSQTQLRGVYNEQFF
TRBJ1-6 | few | . | TRBV27 | TGTGCCAGCGCACCTTACACAGGGAGCGGGTCACCCCTCCACTTT | CASAPYTGSGSPLHF
TRBJ2-2 | . | . | TRBV6-5 | TGTGGTTCGACAGAAACGAACACCGGGGAGCTGTTTTTT | CGSTETNTGELFF
TRBJ2-7 | few | . | TRBV7-2 | TGTGCCAGCAGCTTATTCTCCTCTGGTGAGCAGTACTTC | CASSLFSSGEQYF
TRBJ2-3 | . | TRBD2 | TRBV19 | TGTGCCAGTAGTTCCCGGACTAGCGGGTTAGCTAGCACAGATACGCAGTATTTT | CASSSRTSGLASTDTQYF
TRBJ1-5 | . | . | TRBV20-1 | TGCAGTGCTAGTGACGACAGATATAGCAATCAGCCCCAGCATTTT | CSASDDRYSNQPQHF
TRBJ1-6 | few | . | TRBV18 | TGTGCCAGCTCACCACTGACTGGAAATTCACCCCTCCACTTT | CASSPLTGNSPLHF
TRBJ2-3 | . | . | TRBV6-2/TRBV6-3 | TGTGCCAGCAGTGACTTATCTTGGGTTACAGATACGCAGTATTTT | CASSDLSWVTDTQYF
TRBJ2-1 | . | TRBD1 | TRBV11-3 | TGTGCCAGCAGCTTAGAACGTTGGGACAGCTACAATGAGCAGTTCTTC | CASSLERWDSYNEQFF
TRBJ2-3 | medium-sized | . | TRBV9 | TGTGCCAGCAGCGTAGCGGTGAATTTGGGCTCAGATACGCAGTATTTT | CASSVAVNLGSDTQYF
TRBJ1-5 | few | . | TRBV11-2 | TGTGCCAGCAGCCCTACTTTGAGGCAGCCCCAGCATTTT | CASSPTLRQPQHF
TRBJ2-2 | . | . | TRBV3-1/TRBV3-2 | TGTGCCAGCAGCCAAGTTGGGACCACCTATGGGAGGCTGTTTTTT | CASSQVGTTYGRLFF
TRBJ2-7 | . | TRBD2 | TRBV7-8 | TGTGCCAGCAGCTTATTTGTTGGGGCGGGAGCCTACGAGCAGTACTTC | CASSLFVGAGAYEQYF
TRBJ2-1 | . | TRBD2 | TRBV5-6 | TGTGCCAGCAGCTTCCTAGCGGGAGGCTTTGGGGGCAACAATGAGCAGTTCTTC | CASSFLAGGFGGNNEQFF
TRBJ2-7 | . | TRBD1 | TRBV14 | TGTGCCAGCAGTCACAATACCGGGACAGGGGGAGCCTACGAGCAGTACTTC | CASSHNTGTGGAYEQYF
TRBJ2-3 | . | . | TRBV7-2 | TGTGCCAGCAGCTTAGCTCTGACGTGGGAGTGGGCAGATACGCAGTATTTT | CASSLALTWEWADTQYF
TRBJ1-3 | . | . | TRBV30 | TGTGCCTGGAGTATGGGGGGCAGTGGAAACACCATATATTTT | CAWSMGGSGNTIYF
TRBJ1-6 | . | . | TRBV7-2 | TGTGCCAGCAGCTTATTGAGTCCAGGACTTCAGTCACCCCTCCACTTT | CASSLLSPGLQSPLHF
TRBJ1-3 | few | TRBD1 | TRBV18 | TGTGCCAGCTCACCTATAACCGTTCGGGGACAGGGTCGAAACACCATATATTTT | CASSPITVRGQGRNTIYF
TRBJ1-2 | . | . | TRBV7-2 | TGTGCCAGCAGCTTAGCGGCAGGGGACTATGGCTACACCTTC | CASSLAAGDYGYTF
TRBJ1-2 | . | . | TRBV28 | TGTGCCAGCTACACAGGGAACTATGGCTACACCTTC | CASYTGNYGYTF
TRBJ2-3 | . | TRBD2 | TRBV4-1 | TGCGCCAGCAGCCAAGGGGGGACTAGCGGCCCAGATACGCAGTATTTT | CASSQGGTSGPDTQYF
TRBJ1-6 | . | . | TRBV5-6 | TGTGCCAGCAGCTTTTGGCGGTCACCCCTCCACTTT | CASSFWRSPLHF
TRBJ1-6 | few | . | TRBV6-1 | TGTGCCAGCAGTGAGATCAGATATAATTCACCCCTCCACTTT | CASSEIRYNSPLHF
TRBJ2-3 | . | . | TRBV5-6 | TGTGCCAGCAGCCTTAGCCCATACACAGATACGCAGTATTTT | CASSLSPYTDTQYF
TRBJ2-7 | few | . | TRBV4-2 | TGTGCCAGCAGCCAAGATTGGATGCACGAGCAGTACTTC | CASSQDWMHEQYF
TRBJ2-7 | . | TRBD1 | TRBV10-3 | TGTGCCATCAGGGGCTCCGGGACAGGGGCCTACGAGCAGTACTTC | CAIRGSGTGAYEQYF
TRBJ2-5 | . | . | TRBV25-1 | TGTGCCAGCAGTGAGTCAGGGGAAGGGACCCAGTACTTC | CASSESGEGTQYF
TRBJ2-3 | . | . | TRBV7-2 | TGTGCCAGCAGCTTTGAGGGAGCGACGCAGTATTTT | CASSFEGATQYF
TRBJ2-5 | . | . | TRBV7-6 | TGTGCCAGCAGCTTGGGGCTAGCTACGGGAGAGACCCAGTACTTC | CASSLGLATGETQYF
TRBJ1-5 | once | . | TRBV7-2 | TGTGCCAGCAGCCAACGCGCGGGGTTGGGCAATCAGCCCCAGCATTTT | CASSQRAGLGNQPQHF
TRBJ1-1 | . | . | TRBV11-2 | TGTGCCAGCAGCTTAACGTCGATAGAGAACACTGAAGCTTTCTTT | CASSLTSIENTEAFF
TRBJ2-7 | . | TRBD1 | TRBV11-3 | TGTGCCAGCAGCTTAGTAAGGACAGGCGAGCAGTACTTC | CASSLVRTGEQYF
TRBJ2-1 | few | . | TRBV9 | TGTGCCAGCAGTGGAACGCTAGGTACCGATGAGCAGTTCTTC | CASSGTLGTDEQFF
TRBJ2-5 | . | TRBD1 | TRBV7-3 | TGTGCCAGCAGTCCGGGACAGCAAGGGGAGACCCAGTACTTC | CASSPGQQGETQYF
TRBJ1-1 | . | . | TRBV10-3 | TGTGCCACTAGACAGGAGAACACTGAAGCTTTCTTT | CATRQENTEAFF
TRBJ2-3 | . | TRBD2 | TRBV5-4 | TGTGCCAGCAGCTCGGCGACTAGCCCCCTGGGTACTAGCACAGATACGCAGTATTTT | CASSSATSPLGTSTDTQYF
TRBJ2-7 | . | . | TRBV9 | TGTGCCAGCAGTCCTAACATGGGGCAGGCCTACGAGCAGTACTTC | CASSPNMGQAYEQYF
TRBJ2-1 | . | TRBD1 | TRBV6-5 | TGTGCCAGCAGTCCCAGGGGGTACTACAATGAGCAGTTCTTC | CASSPRGYYNEQFF
TRBJ1-2 | . | . | TRBV7-8 | TGTGCCAGCAGCTTAGCAGGGTTTAACTATGGCTACACCTTC | CASSLAGFNYGYTF
TRBJ2-7 | . | TRBD1 | TRBV2 | TGTGCCAGCAGTGTGACAGGGAGCTCCTACGAGCAGTACTTC | CASSVTGSSYEQYF
TRBJ2-7 | . | . | TRBV7-8 | TGTGCCAGCAGCTTAGCGCAGTACAGGGACGACGAGCAGTACTTC | CASSLAQYRDDEQYF
TRBJ2-7 | . | TRBD1 | TRBV30 | TGTGCCTGGAGGGACAGGGGCAACGAGCAGTACTTC | CAWRDRGNEQYF
TRBJ1-2 | . | . | TRBV19 | TGTGCCAGTATACAAGACGGGATGGTTGGCTACACCTTC | CASIQDGMVGYTF
TRBJ2-3 | . | . | TRBV25-1 | TGTGCCAGCAGTGAAGAGTTTGGAACAGATACGCAGTATTTT | CASSEEFGTDTQYF
TRBJ1-2 | few | . | TRBV5-6 | TGTGCCAGCAGCTTGGATGCTAACTATGGCTACACCTTC | CASSLDANYGYTF
TRBJ2-7 | . | . | TRBV7-6 | TGTGCCAGCAGCTTAGGAACTTACCTCCACGAGCAGTACTTC | CASSLGTYLHEQYF
TRBJ2-3 | few | . | TRBV19 | TGTGCCAGTAGTATTAGGACGGGGCTCACAGATACGCAGTATTTT | CASSIRTGLTDTQYF
TRBJ2-2 | . | TRBD2 | TRBV18 | TGTGCCAGCTCACTTCTAGCGGGAGACACCGGGGAGCTGTTTTTT | CASSLLAGDTGELFF
TRBJ2-5 | . | . | TRBV19 | TGTGCCAGTAGTATGACTAGATCTGCCGGGACCCAGTACTTC | CASSMTRSAGTQYF
TRBJ2-3 | few | . | TRBV5-6 | TGTGCCAGCAGCTCTGGACCGGGGGTCGGGTATACGCAGTATTTT | CASSSGPGVGYTQYF
TRBJ2-5 | . | . | TRBV4-2 | TGTGCCAGCAGCCAAGAGTGGTGGGAGACCCAGTACTTC | CASSQEWWETQYF